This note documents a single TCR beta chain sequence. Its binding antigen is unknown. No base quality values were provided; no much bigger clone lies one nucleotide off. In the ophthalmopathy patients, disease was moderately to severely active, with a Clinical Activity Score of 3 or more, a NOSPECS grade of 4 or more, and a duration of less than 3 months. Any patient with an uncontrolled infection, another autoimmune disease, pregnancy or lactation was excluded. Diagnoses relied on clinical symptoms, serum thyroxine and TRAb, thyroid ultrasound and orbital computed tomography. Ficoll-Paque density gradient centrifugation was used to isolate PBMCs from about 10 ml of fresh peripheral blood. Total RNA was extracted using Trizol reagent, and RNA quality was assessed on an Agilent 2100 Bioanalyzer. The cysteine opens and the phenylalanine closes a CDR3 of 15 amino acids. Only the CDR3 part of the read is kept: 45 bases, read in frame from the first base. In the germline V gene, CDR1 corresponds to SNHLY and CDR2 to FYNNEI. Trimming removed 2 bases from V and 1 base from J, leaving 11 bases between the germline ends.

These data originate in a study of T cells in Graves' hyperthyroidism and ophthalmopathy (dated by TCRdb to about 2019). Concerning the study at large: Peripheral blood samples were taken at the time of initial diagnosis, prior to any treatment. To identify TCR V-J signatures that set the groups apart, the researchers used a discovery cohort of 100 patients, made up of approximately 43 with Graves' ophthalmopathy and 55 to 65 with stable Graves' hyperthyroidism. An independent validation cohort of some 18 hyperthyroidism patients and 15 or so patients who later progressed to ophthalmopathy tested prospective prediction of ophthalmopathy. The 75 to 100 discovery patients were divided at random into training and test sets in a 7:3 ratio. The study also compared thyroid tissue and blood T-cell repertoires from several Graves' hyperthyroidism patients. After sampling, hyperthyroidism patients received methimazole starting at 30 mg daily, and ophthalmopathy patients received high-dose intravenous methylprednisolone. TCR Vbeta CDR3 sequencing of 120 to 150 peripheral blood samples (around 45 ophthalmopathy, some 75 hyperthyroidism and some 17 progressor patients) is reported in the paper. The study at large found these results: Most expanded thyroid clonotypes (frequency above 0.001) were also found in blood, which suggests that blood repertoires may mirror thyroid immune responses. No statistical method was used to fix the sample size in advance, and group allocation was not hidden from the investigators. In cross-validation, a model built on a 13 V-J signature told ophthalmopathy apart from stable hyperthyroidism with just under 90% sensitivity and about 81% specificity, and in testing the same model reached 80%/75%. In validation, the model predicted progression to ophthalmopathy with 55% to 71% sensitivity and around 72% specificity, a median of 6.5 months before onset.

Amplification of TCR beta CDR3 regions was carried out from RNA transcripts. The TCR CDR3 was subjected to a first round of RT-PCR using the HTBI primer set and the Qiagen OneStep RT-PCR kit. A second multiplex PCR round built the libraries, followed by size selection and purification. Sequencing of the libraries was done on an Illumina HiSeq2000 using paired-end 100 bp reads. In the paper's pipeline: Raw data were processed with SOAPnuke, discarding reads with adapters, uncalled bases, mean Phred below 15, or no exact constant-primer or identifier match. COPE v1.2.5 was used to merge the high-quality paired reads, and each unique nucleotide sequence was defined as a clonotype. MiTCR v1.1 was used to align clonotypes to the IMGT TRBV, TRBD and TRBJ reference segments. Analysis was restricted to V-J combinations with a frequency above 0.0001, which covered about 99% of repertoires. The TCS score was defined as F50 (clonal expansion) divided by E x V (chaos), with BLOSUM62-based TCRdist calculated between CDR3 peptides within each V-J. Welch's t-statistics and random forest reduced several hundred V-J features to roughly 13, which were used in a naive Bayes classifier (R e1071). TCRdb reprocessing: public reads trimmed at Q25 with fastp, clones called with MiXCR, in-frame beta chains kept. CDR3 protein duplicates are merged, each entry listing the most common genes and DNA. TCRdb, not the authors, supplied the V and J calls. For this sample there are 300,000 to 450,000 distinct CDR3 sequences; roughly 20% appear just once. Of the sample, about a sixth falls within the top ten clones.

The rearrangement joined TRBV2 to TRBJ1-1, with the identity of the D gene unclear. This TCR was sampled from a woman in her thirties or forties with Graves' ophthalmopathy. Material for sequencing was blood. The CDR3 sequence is CASSEFGLRNTEAFF. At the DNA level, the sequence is TGTGCCAGCAGTGAATTTGGGCTAAGGAACACTGAAGCTTTCTTT. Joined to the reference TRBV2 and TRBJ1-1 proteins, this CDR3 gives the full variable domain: EPEVTQTPSHQVTQMGQEVILRCVPISNHLYFYWYRQILGQKVEFLVSFYNNEISEKSEIFDDQFSVERPDGSNFTLKIRSTKLEDSAMYFCASSEFGLRNTEAFFGQGTRLTVV.